This T cell receptor (beta chain) was observed in a study of blood T cell repertoires in COVID-19. Germline V gene sequence: CDR1 MNHEY, CDR2 SVGAGI. This CDR3 has 15 residues. Between the trimmed V and J ends, which lost 4 bases and 5 bases, there was a span of 12 bases. Assay: immunoSEQ multiplex PCR; the TCRdb copy retains only in-frame clones and omits some. Here the sample spans about 260,000 clones, about 86% being singletons. V is TRBV6-5 and J is TRBJ1-6; D is undetermined. The material sequenced was peripheral blood. The sequence derives from a man aged 18 to 30 with active or convalescent COVID-19. For the CDR3, the DNA is TGTGCCAGCAGTTCCGCCGGGAAAAATAATTCACCCCTCCACTTT. It is translated as CASSSAGKNNSPLHF.